This T cell receptor beta chain was captured by sequencing in a study of T cell responses to AZD1222 COVID-19 vaccine. Whole-study context: Timing groups of about 4 and about 12 weeks for second doses were pooled. Broader study findings: In all cases, repertoires were sampled only after the peak T cell response. Targeting of unmutated variant regions was reportedly seen in nearly half of spike-specific TCRs. CD4 TCRs covered the whole spike, strongest at regions 160-218 and 743-854.

Germline V gene data show CDR1 as MGHRA and CDR2 as YSYEKL. The V gene end was trimmed by 5 bases and the J gene end by 4 bases; junction bases not matched to a gene: 8. The CDR3 is 15 amino acids. Turning to this clone: What it binds is unknown.

Using immunoSEQ multiplex PCR, the repertoire was profiled, and TCRdb retains in-frame clones only, with some absent. The top ten clones hold 30% to 35% of a sample with approximately 80,000 clones, 80% to 90% of them seen once. The rearrangement uses TRBV4-1 and TRBJ2-3, with TRBD1 identical over 8 bases. The specimen was peripheral blood, collected on day 0 of AZD1222 vaccination. The receptor was isolated from an adult in good health. This CDR3 is CASSVRQGLADTQYF. CDR3 DNA: TGCGCCAGCAGCGTCCGACAGGGGCTGGCAGATACGCAGTATTTT.